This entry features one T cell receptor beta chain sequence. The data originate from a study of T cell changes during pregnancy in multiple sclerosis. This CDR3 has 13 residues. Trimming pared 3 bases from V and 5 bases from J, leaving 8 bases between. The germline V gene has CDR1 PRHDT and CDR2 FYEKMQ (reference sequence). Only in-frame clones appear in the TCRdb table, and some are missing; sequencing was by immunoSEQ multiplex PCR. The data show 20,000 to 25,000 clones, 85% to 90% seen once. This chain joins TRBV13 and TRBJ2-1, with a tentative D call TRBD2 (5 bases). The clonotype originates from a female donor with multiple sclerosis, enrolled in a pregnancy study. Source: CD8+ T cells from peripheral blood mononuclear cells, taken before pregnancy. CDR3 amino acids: CASSFYGDNEQFF. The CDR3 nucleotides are TGTGCCAGCAGCTTTTACGGGGACAATGAGCAGTTCTTC.